A single sample is the source of the 9 T cell receptor beta chains below, sequenced in a study of spatial heterogeneity in lung cancer. Time point noted: sample taken at primary tumor resection. Using its own MiXCR run on the 5' RACE reads, TCRdb lists one record per CDR3 protein. The table shows 16,000 or so distinct CDR3 sequences, with roughly 4% occurring only once. Sequencing used normal lung tissue next to the tumor, obtained at surgery. Receptor source: a male donor with early-stage non-small cell lung cancer.

This clonotype rates as medium-sized. This beta chain was picked up by a library intended for alpha chains and is off target, so its count carries little meaning. The rearrangement joins TRBV6-1 to TRBJ2-5; D is possibly TRBD1 or TRBD2 (5 bases each). Germline lookup yields CDR1 MNHNS and CDR2 SASEGT. The CDR3 length is 14 residues. Between the trimmed V and J ends, which lost 0 bases and 6 bases, there was a span of 11 bases. The CDR3 loop is CASSEAWDGKTQYF. DNA of the CDR3: TGTGCCAGCAGTGAAGCGTGGGACGGGAAGACCCAGTACTTC.

This clonotype was seen repeatedly, ten times or more. Found in a library prepared for alpha chains, this beta chain is an off-target read, and its abundance has little meaning. The chain couples TRBV5-6 to TRBJ2-7; 8 nucleotides align to TRBD1. The length of the CDR3 is 19 residues. The V gene's germline CDR1 is SGHDT and CDR2 YYEEEE. The V gene end was trimmed by 1 base and the J gene end by 4 bases; junction bases not matched to a gene: 19. The CDR3 nucleotides are TGTGCCAGCAGCTTGAGGGTATCCGGGACAGGCCGGGGAAGATACGAGCAGTACTTC. This encodes CASSLRVSGTGRGRYEQYF.

The table lists this clonotype with many counts. This beta chain lies outside the target of a library built for alpha chains; its clone size means little. This sequence joins TRBV3-1 and TRBJ1-6, with D uncertain. The CDR3 extends over 15 amino acids. Between the trimmed V and J ends, which lost 4 bases and 7 bases, there was a span of 14 bases. CDR1 and CDR2 from the germline V gene are LGHDT and YNNKEL (reference sequence). The CDR3 region is CASSPRQSANSPLHF. For the CDR3, the DNA is TGTGCCAGCAGCCCTCGTCAGTCAGCGAATTCACCCCTCCACTTT. Variable domain in full (rest from reference TRBV3-1 and TRBJ1-6): DTAVSQTPKYLVTQMGNDKSIKCEQNLGHDTMYWYKQDSKKFLKIMFSYNNKELIINETVPNRFSPKSPDKAHLNLHINSLELGDSAVYFCASSPRQSANSPLHFGNGTRLTVT.

This clonotype occurred many times. Being off target in a library aimed at alpha chains, this beta chain has a size of little meaning. The CDR3 coding sequence is TGTGCCAGCAGCGTCCTTTTAGGGGAGCAAGAGACCCAGTACTTC. This gives the protein CASSVLLGEQETQYF. The chain joins TRBV7-2 to TRBJ2-5; either TRBD1 or TRBD2 may fit D (5 bases each). CDR1 is SGHTA, CDR2 FQGNSA, per germline. Trimming cost V 5 bases and J 2 bases, with 15 bases left between them. This CDR3 region has 15 residues.

This clonotype appeared many times. Within a library made for alpha chains, this beta chain is off target, and its count is uninformative. The rearrangement uses TRBV6-1 and TRBJ1-5, with 7 bases identical to TRBD1. Germline V gene sequence: CDR1 MNHNS, CDR2 SASEGT. V dropped 1 base and J dropped 6; count of bases not matched to a gene: 6. CDR3 length equals 15 residues. The CDR3, as DNA: TGTGCCAGCAGTGAAGGGACAGGACGAGGTCAGCCCCAGCATTTT. Its translation: CASSEGTGRGQPQHF.

This clonotype was picked up many times. A library prepared for alpha chains yielded this beta chain as an off-target read; its size is of little meaning. The chain combines TRBV3-1 with TRBJ2-3; 8 bases fit TRBD2. V lost 1 base and J lost 6; bases outside the gene matches: 6. Per the germline V gene, CDR1 is LGHDT and CDR2 is YNNKEL (reference sequence). The CDR3 spans 15 residues. The CDR3 loop is CASSQAGRAVDTQYF. In nucleotides, the CDR3 is TGTGCCAGCAGCCAAGCCGGGAGGGCCGTTGATACGCAGTATTTT.

This clonotype has just a few counts. With the library built for alpha chains, this beta chain is off target and its frequency is not meaningful. The chain carries TRBV6-2 or TRBV6-3 and TRBJ1-5; D unclear. This CDR3 has 13 amino acids. In germline, CDR1 is MNHEY, CDR2 SVGEGT. Trimming took 1 base from V and 6 from J, leaving 7 bases between them. The CDR3 DNA reads as TGTGCCAGCAGTTACTGGGTTAGTCAGCCCCAGCATTTT. Protein product: CASSYWVSQPQHF.

This clonotype was seen repeatedly, ten times or more. The library was designed around alpha chains, so this beta chain is a stray read whose abundance carries little weight. CDR3 region: CASSLDLATGKVYEQYF. Here the CDR3 DNA reads TGCGCCAGCAGCTTGGATTTAGCCACAGGGAAGGTCTACGAGCAGTACTTC. J is TRBJ2-7 and V is TRBV5-1; maybe TRBD1 (6 bases). CDR3 size: 17 residues. V lost 0 bases and J 3 bases, leaving 19 bases between the germline ends. From germline, CDR1 is SGHRS and CDR2 YFSETQ.

At least ten counts were recorded for this clonotype. Since it is a stray read in a library aimed at alpha chains, this beta chain has a size that is not meaningful. This chain links TRBV28 with TRBJ1-3, with TRBD1 matching 12 bases. V shed 8 bases, J shed 3 bases, and the junction held 11 bases outside the gene matches. The germline gives CDR1 MDHEN, CDR2 SYDVKM. CDR3 length equals 17 residues. The CDR3 coding sequence is TGTGCCAGCGGGCCCGGGACAGGGGGCGGAAGTGGAAACACCATATATTTT. Its protein is CASGPGTGGGSGNTIYF.